This T cell receptor beta chain was sequenced for a study of shared clonotypes between healthy human individuals. CDR3 length equals 16 residues. Trimming took off 4 bases at V and 0 bases at J, with 16 bases between the two ends. Germline-derived CDR1 and CDR2 are SNHLY and FYNNEI. This clone was recorded a few times. Its antigen is currently unknown. Study-wide points: The study drew on few donors, limiting represented genetic and exposure-history diversity. Naive CD4 clonotype sharing across a few donors was 4% to 5%. Against clonotypes common to all four donors, non-shared ones had lower generation probabilities. Compared with memory subsets, naive subsets generally had larger estimated richness.

The table came from immunoSEQ multiplex PCR; TCRdb's copy has only in-frame clones and leaves some out. The sample lists hundreds of thousands of clones, 72% occurring once. This sequence was found in a woman aged 30 to 39 in good health. The sequenced sample was memory CD4+ T cells sorted from blood. Subset of the sample: CD45RA-negative fraction. J is TRBJ2-7 and V is TRBV2; D tentatively reads TRBD1 or TRBD2 (5 bases each). The CDR3 is CASSGSGTASSYEQYF. DNA for the CDR3: TGTGCCAGCAGTGGATCCGGGACCGCTAGCTCCTACGAGCAGTACTTC.